These 6 T cell receptor beta chains share one sample of origin, sequenced in a study of cytomegalovirus exposure and HLA in healthy donors. Primers: 60 Vbeta forward and 13 Jbeta reverse. Libraries were prepared by immunoSEQ multiplex PCR; TCRdb keeps only in-frame clonotypes and omits some of them. The sample lists 110,000 to 150,000 clones; 75% to 85% were seen once. Material: PBMCs. Source of these receptors: a young woman in good health and CMV-seropositive.

The rearrangement joins TRBV19 to TRBJ2-4, with 7 bases aligning to TRBD1. J was trimmed by 6 bases and V by 3 bases; bases with no gene match: 5. In germline, CDR1 is LNHDA, CDR2 SQIVND (reference sequence). The CDR3 is 14 residues long. CDR3 bases: TGTGCCAGTAGTATTAGGGGGCCTGGAAACATTCAGTACTTC. Its protein is CASSIRGPGNIQYF. Full variable domain (outside the CDR3, taken from reference TRBV19 and TRBJ2-4): DGGITQSPKYLFRKEGQNVTLSCEQNLNHDAMYWYRQDPGQGLRLIYYSQIVNDFQKGDIAEGYSVSREKKESFPLTVTSAQKNPTAFYLCASSIRGPGNIQYFGAGTRLSVL.

The chain combines TRBV6-5 with TRBJ2-3; a weak D match, TRBD2 (6 bases). This CDR3 has 15 residues. Trimming shortened V by 0 bases and J by 3 bases, and 10 bases separated the two germline ends. CDR1 is MNHEY and CDR2 is SVGAGI in the germline V gene. CDR3 nucleotide sequence: TGTGCCAGCAGTTACTCCCAACTAGCTACAGATACGCAGTATTTT. Amino acids: CASSYSQLATDTQYF.

This clone was seen once. The genes are TRBV7-2 and TRBJ1-2; D is uncertain. Between the trimmed V and J ends, which lost 0 bases and 2 bases, there was a span of 10 bases. The CDR3 runs to 15 residues. Germline-derived CDR1 and CDR2 are SGHTA and FQGNSA. The CDR3 is CASSLAVSPNYGYTF. DNA of the CDR3: TGTGCCAGCAGCTTAGCGGTTAGTCCCAACTATGGCTACACCTTC. Based on the CDR3 plus reference TRBV7-2 and TRBJ1-2, the full variable domain is GAGVSQSPSNKVTEKGKDVELRCDPISGHTALYWYRQSLGQGLEFLIYFQGNSAPDKSGLPSDRFSAERTGGSVSTLTIQRTQQEDSAVYLCASSLAVSPNYGYTFGSGTRLTVV.

The chain recombines TRBV5-4 with TRBJ1-5, with D tentatively TRBD1 (6 bases). The V and J ends lost 3 bases and 4 bases respectively, with 11 bases between them. The germline CDR1 and CDR2 sequences are SGHNT and YYREEE (reference sequence). This CDR3 spans 14 amino acids. This chain's CDR3 is CASSYQGRNQPQHF. The CDR3 DNA follows: TGTGCCAGCAGCTATCAGGGGAGAAATCAGCCCCAGCATTTT.

The rearrangement joins TRBV6-6 to TRBJ1-1; TRBD1 matches at 9 bases. CDR1 and CDR2 (germline): MNHNY, SVGAGI (reference sequence). V lost 6 bases and J lost 4; bases outside the gene matches: 12. There are 16 residues in the CDR3. This CDR3 reads CASRPHGTGLVTEAFF. The CDR3 coding sequence is TGTGCCAGCAGGCCTCACGGGACAGGGTTAGTCACTGAAGCTTTCTTT.

This chain uses TRBV15 with TRBJ1-2; 8 positions agree with TRBD1. V gave up 0 bases and J gave up 7 bases; unmatched junction bases: 10. This CDR3 has 16 residues. Germline V gene data show CDR1 as LNHNV and CDR2 as YYDKDF (reference sequence). The CDR3 spells CATSRDTPGQEAGYTF. CDR3 nucleotide sequence: TGTGCCACCAGCAGAGATACCCCGGGACAGGAGGCTGGCTACACCTTC. Full variable domain (rest looked up from reference TRBV15 and TRBJ1-2): DAMVIQNPRYQVTQFGKPVTLSCSQTLNHNVMYWYQQKSSQAPKLLFHYYDKDFNNEADTPDNFQSRRPNTSFCFLDIRSPGLGDTAMYLCATSRDTPGQEAGYTFGSGTRLTVV.